A single TCR beta chain is shown here with its context. Its specificity is not known. The data are from a study of cytomegalovirus exposure and HLA in healthy donors. Study-level results: The classifier was said to identify cytomegalovirus status with high specificity and sensitivity. An apparent linkage of common viral pathogens to several of the most significant clusters emerged in a later analysis.

V lost 4 bases to trimming and J lost 2 bases; unmatched junction nucleotides: 9. The CDR3 runs 17 residues. Germline CDR1 is LNHDA and CDR2 is SQIVND (reference sequence). The study ran its PCR with 60 Vbeta and 13 Jbeta primers. Repertoires were generated with immunoSEQ multiplex PCR, while TCRdb's copy carries only in-frame clones and drops some. Of some 200,000 clones in the sample, 75% to 90% are singletons; the top ten hold less than 0.85%. Sequencing was done on a sample of PBMCs. The chain has TRBV19 and TRBJ2-5; TRBD2 aligns across 11 bases. This receptor was taken from a woman younger than 35 in good health and CMV-seronegative. CDR3 sequence (DNA): TGTGCCAGTAGTACCCCACCACTAGCGGGGGTTCAAGAGACCCAGTACTTC. It specifies CASSTPPLAGVQETQYF.